This T cell receptor (beta chain) was sequenced during a study of regulatory T cells in long-lasting Graves disease. Time point indicated: newly diagnosed GD, antithyroid drugs for less than 3 months. Following extraction of RNA from PBMCs, that RNA was used to make the TCR library. This clonotype was seen more than once but under ten times. Relying on iRepertoire HTBI primers and Arm-PCR of CDR3 regions, the team built TCR beta libraries. TCRdb redid the calling of the multiplex PCR reads with MiXCR, one entry per CDR3 protein. The sample contains 550,000 to 700,000 distinct CDR3 sequences, 15% to 20% of which appear only once. The same data also went into a second study, on T cells in Graves' hyperthyroidism and ophthalmopathy.

The TCR was taken from a man younger than 35 with Graves disease. The sequences come from peripheral blood mononuclear cells (PBMCs), collected at new diagnosis, from a patient treated with antithyroid drugs.

The CDR3: CASSQLGGRGTEAFF. In DNA form, the CDR3 reads TGTGCCAGCAGCCAGTTGGGGGGGAGAGGGACTGAAGCTTTCTTT. This chain links TRBV14 with TRBJ1-1; D is perhaps TRBD1 (5 bases). Trimming left V 3 bases short and J 5 bases short, with 16 bases between. The CDR3 contains 15 residues. Germline V gene sequence: CDR1 SGHDN, CDR2 FVKESK.